These T cell receptor beta chains were read from a single sample in a study of shared clonotypes between healthy human individuals. Data came from immunoSEQ multiplex PCR; TCRdb stores just in-frame clones and leaves some out. The data contain around 2.5 million clones, approximately 93% of them singletons. The sample was naive CD4+ T cells from PBMCs. The source of these receptors is a man aged 18-30 years in good health. Some clones in this sample may be carry-over from other donors' samples. The CDR3 runs from the conserved cysteine through the conserved F or W. D genes are given only for firm matches. Clone size is shown for a subset of rows, as once, few, many or a class of expanded clone.

DNA	CDR3	D	size	V	J
TGTGCCAGCAGTTACCTCGCAGGGGACACTGAAGCTTTCTTT	CASSYLAGDTEAFF	-	-	TRBV6-5	TRBJ1-1
TGTGCCAGCAGTGAACTTGGTCCTGCGGGTCAGCCCCAGCATTTT	CASSELGPAGQPQHF	-	-	TRBV6-1	TRBJ1-5
TGCGCCAGCAGTCCTCCGCCAGGCGGGCAGTACTTC	CASSPPPGGQYF	-	-	TRBV5-1	TRBJ2-5
TGTGCCAGCAGCATGGGACACTCCAATGAGCAGTTCTTC	CASSMGHSNEQFF	-	-	TRBV9	TRBJ2-1
TGTGCCAGCAGCCTGGACCTAGCGGGATTTGAGCAGTACTTC	CASSLDLAGFEQYF	TRBD2	-	TRBV7-2	TRBJ2-7
TGTGCCAGCAGCGAACCTCCTAGGCGGGAGCAAAAAAATACGCAGTATTTT	CASSEPPRREQKNTQYF	TRBD2	-	TRBV7-8	TRBJ2-3
TGTGCCAGCAGCCGGGGTACCAGGGGTTACGAGCAGTACTTC	CASSRGTRGYEQYF	-	-	TRBV5-6	TRBJ2-7
TGTGCCAGCAGCTTGACCCCGGGGGGAAGGGGTGGCACTGAAGCTTTCTTT	CASSLTPGGRGGTEAFF	-	-	TRBV5-4	TRBJ1-1
TGTGCCAGCAGCTTAGTGATGGGACAGGGGAACACCATATATTTT	CASSLVMGQGNTIYF	TRBD1	-	TRBV7-2	TRBJ1-3
TGTGCCAGCAGCCGGGACACAGATACGCAGTATTTT	CASSRDTDTQYF	-	-	TRBV7-9	TRBJ2-3
TGTGCCAGCAGTCCTCCCGGGCTTCCGAGGAACACTGAAGCTTTCTTT	CASSPPGLPRNTEAFF	-	-	TRBV28	TRBJ1-1
TGCGCCAGCAGCTTGACCGGGACCGCATACCCCTCTGGAAACACCATATATTTT	CASSLTGTAYPSGNTIYF	-	-	TRBV5-1	TRBJ1-3
TGCGCCAGCAGCACTAGCGGGAGTTCCGAGCAGTACTTC	CASSTSGSSEQYF	TRBD2	-	TRBV5-1	TRBJ2-7
TGTGCCAGCAGTTCGCCGGGGAACACCGGGGAGCTGTTTTTT	CASSSPGNTGELFF	-	-	TRBV28	TRBJ2-2
TGTGCCAGCAGTGACGTGGGAGAGCTTGCGGCCCAGTACTTC	CASSDVGELAAQYF	-	-	TRBV25-1	TRBJ2-5
TGTGCCAGTAGTCCCCCGGGGGCGGTAGATACGCAGTATTTT	CASSPPGAVDTQYF	-	-	TRBV19	TRBJ2-3
TGTGCCAGCAGCTTAGTTCCAGTCGCCTACGAGCAGTACTTC	CASSLVPVAYEQYF	-	-	TRBV7-8	TRBJ2-7
TGTGCCAGTACCCAACCCGGGAGAGAAGCTTTCTTT	CASTQPGREAFF	-	-	TRBV19	TRBJ1-1
TGTGCCAGCAGTGTGGCGAACACCGGGGAGCTGTTTTTT	CASSVANTGELFF	-	-	TRBV2	TRBJ2-2
TGCAGCGTTGCTTGGGGGAACACCGGGGAGCTGTTTTTT	CSVAWGNTGELFF	-	-	TRBV29-1	TRBJ2-2
TGCAGCGTTGGGACAGGAGGCGAGCAGTACTTC	CSVGTGGEQYF	TRBD1	-	TRBV29-1	TRBJ2-7
TGTGCCAGCAGCCCCGGGACAGGGAATCTCTATGAAAAACTGTTTTTT	CASSPGTGNLYEKLFF	TRBD1	once	TRBV5-4	TRBJ1-4
TGTGCCATCAGTGAGTCGAGCCCCCTCGAAAAACTGTTTTTT	CAISESSPLEKLFF	-	-	TRBV10-3	TRBJ1-4
TGTGCCAGCAGTCCCGGGCAATATAGCAATCAGCCCCAGCATTTT	CASSPGQYSNQPQHF	-	-	TRBV28	TRBJ1-5
TGTGCCAGCAGCTCCTATCCCGGGGAGCTGTTTTTT	CASSSYPGELFF	-	-	TRBV5-4	TRBJ2-2
TGCGCCAGCAGGCTTGGGGTAGCGGGAGTGGAGGCCTACAATGAGCAGTTCTTC	CASRLGVAGVEAYNEQFF	TRBD2	once	TRBV4-1	TRBJ2-1
TGTGCCAGCAGCAACCAAATACTAGGGACAGTAAATACCCTAGATACGCAGTATTTT	CASSNQILGTVNTLDTQYF	TRBD1	-	TRBV7-2	TRBJ2-3
TGTGCCAGCTCACCCCTTAGCCTAGCGGAAGATACGCAGTATTTT	CASSPLSLAEDTQYF	TRBD2	-	TRBV18	TRBJ2-3
TGTGCCAGCAGCTACCACGGGGGCCCTGGAAACACCATATATTTT	CASSYHGGPGNTIYF	-	-	TRBV5-5	TRBJ1-3
TGTGCCATCACTGACAGGGTTGAGAACACTGAAGCTTTCTTT	CAITDRVENTEAFF	TRBD1	few	TRBV10-3	TRBJ1-1
TGTGCCATCAGGGTAGACAGGGTCGCTGAAGCTTTCTTT	CAIRVDRVAEAFF	TRBD1	-	TRBV10-3	TRBJ1-1
TGTGCCACCAGCAGAGATCTTACCGTAGCCCAAGAGACCCAGTACTTC	CATSRDLTVAQETQYF	-	-	TRBV15	TRBJ2-5
TGTGCCAGCAGTTTGGGACAGTGGCGCACAGATACGCAGTATTTT	CASSLGQWRTDTQYF	TRBD1	-	TRBV6-5	TRBJ2-3
TGTGCCAGCAGCTTAGGTCCGAACACTGAAGCTTTCTTT	CASSLGPNTEAFF	-	-	TRBV11-3	TRBJ1-1
TGTGCCAGCAGTCGGACGTCAGAGAACAATGAGCAGTTCTTC	CASSRTSENNEQFF	-	-	TRBV28	TRBJ2-1
TGTGCCAGCAGTCTGCAGGGGGCAAGCACTGAAGCTTTCTTT	CASSLQGASTEAFF	TRBD1	-	TRBV25-1	TRBJ1-1
TGTGCCAGCAGAAAAACCGGGGGGTTCCCGTACCAAGAGACCCAGTACTTC	CASRKTGGFPYQETQYF	TRBD2	-	TRBV27	TRBJ2-5
TGTGCCAGCAGTTTAAAACCCCCCCTGGCGGGAGTGGGCGAGCAGTACTTC	CASSLKPPLAGVGEQYF	TRBD2	-	TRBV27	TRBJ2-7
TGTGCCAGCAGCGTAGTAGGAGGGAGCACAGATACGCAGTATTTT	CASSVVGGSTDTQYF	-	-	TRBV9	TRBJ2-3
TGTGCCAGCTCCGCTGGACACCACTACAATGAGCAGTTCTTC	CASSAGHHYNEQFF	-	-	TRBV18	TRBJ2-1
TGCGCCAGCAGCTTGGCCCCGGCGGGGTACAATGAGCAGTTCTTC	CASSLAPAGYNEQFF	-	-	TRBV5-1	TRBJ2-1
TGTGCCTGGAGTGAAGGGCTCACAGATACGCAGTATTTT	CAWSEGLTDTQYF	-	-	TRBV30	TRBJ2-3
TGTGCCAGCAGCACCTCGTTGCCCACAGATACGCAGTATTTT	CASSTSLPTDTQYF	-	-	TRBV5-4	TRBJ2-3
TGTGCCATCAGTGAGTCGGCTAGCGGGAGGAGCCTGGAGACCCAGTACTTC	CAISESASGRSLETQYF	TRBD2	-	TRBV10-3	TRBJ2-5
TGTGCCAGCAGCTTACTGTCACTAGCGGGAGGGCGCGAGCAGTTCTTC	CASSLLSLAGGREQFF	TRBD2	-	TRBV7-2	TRBJ2-1
TGTGCCAGTAGACAAGGCCGGGGCTACACCTTC	CASRQGRGYTF	-	-	TRBV2	TRBJ1-2
TGCGCCAGCAGCTTGGGGCGGGAGCAGTTCTTC	CASSLGREQFF	-	-	TRBV5-1	TRBJ2-1
TGTGCCAGCAGCCAAGAGCCCCCCCTAGCGGGAGCGGCCTACGAGCAGTACTTC	CASSQEPPLAGAAYEQYF	TRBD2	-	TRBV4-2	TRBJ2-7